The 28 T cell receptor beta chains listed next were all sequenced from one sample in a study of a mutant IDH1 vaccine in newly diagnosed glioma. Regarding time point: week 11, during vaccination. Each dose delivered 300 ug of mutant IDH1 20-mer peptide subcutaneously with imiquimod. This table comes from immunoSEQ multiplex PCR, and its TCRdb copy is limited to in-frame clones, with some not included. The table includes tens of thousands of clones, about four fifths detected once. Antigens for these TCRs are unknown. The input for sequencing was PBMCs, taken from a glioma patient whose treatment included an IDH1 peptide vaccine. These receptors were obtained from a man in his fifties or sixties with glioma.

The V gene is TRBV7-9, the J gene TRBJ1-3; no clear D gene. V was shortened by 2 bases and J by 2 bases, with 7 bases between the two germline ends. This CDR3 has 14 amino acids. Per germline, CDR1 SEHNR and CDR2 FQNEAQ (reference sequence). DNA of the CDR3: TGTGCCAGCAGCTTAAACCAGCCTGGAAACACCATATATTTT. Translating it yields CASSLNQPGNTIYF.

The chain couples TRBV5-1 to TRBJ2-5, with 8 bases lining up with TRBD2. The J segment lost 5 bases and the V segment lost 4 bases, leaving 13 bases of the junction unmatched. Germline-derived CDR1 and CDR2 are SGHRS and YFSETQ. CDR3 length equals 16 residues. Written as DNA, the CDR3 is TGCGCCAGCAGCATCGGGGGGGGTGAGACTAAGGAGACCCAGTACTTC. Residues: CASSIGGGETKETQYF.

The chain has TRBV7-2 and TRBJ2-7, with 7 bases that match TRBD2. The CDR3 runs 18 residues. Unmatched junction bases numbered 18, after V lost 3 bases and J lost 4 bases. In germline, CDR1 is SGHTA, CDR2 FQGNSA. The DNA for the CDR3 is TGTGCCAGCAGCTTGGACTCGCCTAGTCCGGGAGGACATTACGAGCAGTACTTC. This sequence encodes CASSLDSPSPGGHYEQYF.

This clone was seen a single time. The rearrangement joins TRBV7-9 to TRBJ2-3; D gene unclear. Per germline, CDR1 SEHNR and CDR2 FQNEAQ (reference sequence). The CDR3 is 13 amino acids. The germline V and J ends were trimmed by 5 bases and 1 base, with 7 bases remaining between them. This CDR3 reads CASSISGTDTQYF. CDR3 DNA: TGTGCCAGCAGCATAAGCGGCACAGATACGCAGTATTTT. Combining the CDR3 with reference TRBV7-9 and TRBJ2-3 gives the whole variable domain DTGVSQNPRHKITKRGQNVTFRCDPISEHNRLYWYRQTLGQGPEFLTYFQNEAQLEKSRLLSDRFSAERPKGSFSTLEIQRTEQGDSAMYLCASSISGTDTQYFGPGTRLTVL.

The chain links TRBV7-9 to TRBJ2-5, with 7 bases fitting TRBD2. Per germline, CDR1 SEHNR and CDR2 FQNEAQ (reference sequence). CDR3 length: 14 amino acids. The V segment lost 7 bases and the J segment 2 bases; nucleotides outside the gene matches: 7. The CDR3 reads CASTHLAVQETQYF. CDR3 sequence (DNA): TGTGCCAGCACCCATCTAGCGGTTCAAGAGACCCAGTACTTC.

The chain joins TRBV25-1 to TRBJ2-5, with 8 bases aligning to TRBD1. Germline loops: CDR1 MGHDK, CDR2 SYGVNS. This CDR3 is 15 amino acids long. V lost 1 base and J lost 5; bases outside the gene matches: 6. Written as DNA, the CDR3 is TGTGCCAGCAGTGAATCCGGGACAGGAGGGGAGACCCAGTACTTC. Residues: CASSESGTGGETQYF.

This sequence joins TRBV7-2 and TRBJ1-6; D remains unclear. V was shortened by 5 bases and J by 4 bases, with 3 bases between the two germline ends. Germline V lookup: CDR1 SGHTA, CDR2 FQGNSA. The CDR3 is 12 amino acids. As DNA, the CDR3 is TGTGCCAGCAGCGTATATAATTCACCCCTCCACTTT. It translates to CASSVYNSPLHF.

At least ten counts were recorded for this clone. V is TRBV7-2 and J is TRBJ1-1; D is undetermined. V was clipped by 6 bases and J by 4 bases, with 15 bases between them. CDR1 is SGHTA and CDR2 is FQGNSA in the germline V gene. The CDR3 spans 14 residues. The CDR3 here is CASSWSQGITEAFF. CDR3 coding DNA: TGTGCCAGCAGTTGGTCCCAAGGCATCACTGAAGCTTTCTTT.

The chain is built from TRBV29-1 and TRBJ2-3; D gene ambiguous. Germline CDR1 is SQVTM and CDR2 is ANQGSEA. V lost 6 bases and J 5 bases, leaving 6 bases between the germline ends. This CDR3 is built from 10 residues. This chain's CDR3 is CSVPLDTQYF. The CDR3 nucleotides read TGCAGCGTGCCCTTAGATACGCAGTATTTT.

The chain joins TRBV7-8 to TRBJ1-5, with D possibly being TRBD1 (6 bases). Germline CDR1 is SGHVS and CDR2 is FQNEAQ. The V end lost 5 bases, the J end lost 7 bases, and 15 bases lay between the germline ends. The CDR3 is 14 amino acids. The CDR3 protein is CASSAMTGTQPQHF. CDR3 bases: TGTGCCAGCAGCGCGATGACAGGTACCCAGCCCCAGCATTTT.

This chain uses TRBV19 with TRBJ1-2; a possible D gene is TRBD1 (5 bases). This CDR3 region has 13 residues. V was shortened by 3 bases and J by 6 bases, with 11 bases between the two germline ends. Germline assignment: CDR1 LNHDA and CDR2 SQIVND (reference sequence). The CDR3 DNA reads as TGTGCCAGTAGTATGGGGCTCTTCCATGGCTACACCTTC. This codes for CASSMGLFHGYTF. The variable domain in full, completed from reference TRBV19 and TRBJ1-2, reads DGGITQSPKYLFRKEGQNVTLSCEQNLNHDAMYWYRQDPGQGLRLIYYSQIVNDFQKGDIAEGYSVSREKKESFPLTVTSAQKNPTAFYLCASSMGLFHGYTFGSGTRLTVV.

This chain links TRBV5-4 with TRBJ2-5; 8 positions agree with TRBD1. This CDR3 contains 13 residues. The germline V gene encodes CDR1 SGHNT and CDR2 YYREEE (reference sequence). The ends lost 5 bases at V and 5 bases at J; junction bases unmatched: 5. CDR3 loop: CASSQQGAETQYF. CDR3 DNA: TGTGCCAGCAGTCAGCAGGGGGCGGAGACCCAGTACTTC.

This clone came up a few times. This chain links TRBV30 with TRBJ1-1, with D hard to call. V was trimmed by 7 bases and J by 0 bases, leaving 12 bases between them. Germline V gives CDR1 GTSNPN, CDR2 SVGIG (reference sequence). This CDR3 has 13 amino acids. CDR3 loop: CAFESGLNTEAFF. In DNA, the CDR3 is TGTGCCTTCGAATCCGGCCTGAACACTGAAGCTTTCTTT.

This clone occurred once. This chain links TRBV6-5 with TRBJ1-1; TRBD1 aligns across 8 bases. The length of the CDR3 is 15 residues. V was clipped by 5 bases and J by 0 bases; unmatched bases: 5. Germline V gene sequence: CDR1 MNHEY, CDR2 SVGAGI. CDR3 in amino acids: CASSLRTGLNTEAFF. CDR3 bases: TGTGCCAGCAGTCTACGGACAGGGTTGAACACTGAAGCTTTCTTT.

J is TRBJ2-7 and V is TRBV25-1; no definite D call. The CDR3 covers 12 residues. V lost 6 bases and J lost 2, with 8 bases in between. Germline V gene lookup returns CDR1 MGHDK and CDR2 SYGVNS. The CDR3 reads CASRDGPYEQYF. CDR3 sequence (DNA): TGTGCCAGCAGGGACGGACCCTACGAGCAGTACTTC.

The chain links TRBV6-5 to TRBJ1-5; perhaps TRBD1 as D (5 bases). Trimming removed 10 bases at V and 0 bases at J, with 13 bases between. There are 14 residues in the CDR3. The germline gives CDR1 MNHEY, CDR2 SVGAGI. The CDR3 DNA is TGTGCCAATCTAACAGGCAATAGCAATCAGCCCCAGCATTTT. Protein: CANLTGNSNQPQHF.

This clone was counted once. The chain is built from TRBV15 and TRBJ2-7; D is perhaps TRBD1 (5 bases). Trimming pared 1 base from V and 2 bases from J, leaving 9 bases between. The CDR3 covers 14 residues. CDR1 and CDR2 from the germline V gene are LNHNV and YYDKDF (reference sequence). The chain's CDR3 is CATSRGTNTYEQYF. The CDR3 region has the DNA TGTGCCACCAGCAGAGGGACAAATACCTACGAGCAGTACTTC.

This chain links TRBV6-5 with TRBJ2-7; TRBD2 aligns across 11 bases. The length of the CDR3 is 15 residues. The J segment lost 3 bases and the V segment lost 4 bases, leaving 5 bases of the junction unmatched. CDR1 and CDR2 (germline): MNHEY, SVGAGI. Here the CDR3 reads CASSSPGTSGYEQYF. The CDR3 DNA reads as TGTGCCAGCAGTTCCCCCGGGACTAGCGGCTACGAGCAGTACTTC.

This chain connects TRBV7-2 to TRBJ1-5; TRBD1 is a possible D gene (5 bases). Germline CDR1 SGHTA, CDR2 FQGNSA. This CDR3 is 15 amino acids long. The ends were cut back, 1 base at V and 5 bases at J, with 12 bases in the middle. For the CDR3, the DNA is TGTGCCAGCAGCTTAGGGGAGTGGGGGTATCAGCCCCAGCATTTT. Translating gives CASSLGEWGYQPQHF.

The V and J genes are TRBV28 and TRBJ2-1, with 7 bases identical to TRBD2. Germline V gene sequence: CDR1 MDHEN, CDR2 SYDVKM. CDR3 length: 16 amino acids. The V segment lost 4 bases and the J segment 8 bases; nucleotides outside the gene matches: 14. The CDR3 reads CASSSPRAGDGDEQFF. CDR3 coding DNA: TGTGCCAGCAGTTCTCCCAGGGCGGGAGATGGCGATGAGCAGTTCTTC.

This chain links TRBV6-5 with TRBJ2-7, with 7 bases fitting TRBD1. There are 14 residues in the CDR3. CDR1 is MNHEY, CDR2 SVGAGI, per germline. V lost 4 bases to trimming and J lost 2 bases; unmatched junction nucleotides: 5. CDR3 in DNA: TGTGCCAGCAGTTCCCTGGACAGGACCTACGAGCAGTACTTC. This gives the protein CASSSLDRTYEQYF.

V usage is TRBV29-1 and J usage is TRBJ1-5; 8 positions match TRBD1. The germline gives CDR1 SQVTM, CDR2 ANQGSEA. The CDR3 is 14 residues long. V trimming: 5 bases; J trimming: 1 base; junction bases outside the gene matches: 4. For the CDR3, the DNA is TGCAGCGTTAAACAGGGGGGAAGCAATCAGCCCCAGCATTTT. It is translated as CSVKQGGSNQPQHF.

The chain carries TRBV13 and TRBJ2-5, with unresolved D. V was shortened by 5 bases and J by 4 bases, with 11 bases between the two germline ends. CDR1 is PRHDT and CDR2 is FYEKMQ in the germline V gene (reference sequence). This CDR3 is built from 13 residues. The CDR3 coding sequence is TGTGCCAGCAGCCCCCCCCTGGGAGAGACCCAGTACTTC. This codes for CASSPPLGETQYF.

The chain couples TRBV2 to TRBJ2-3; unclear D gene. The germline V and J ends were trimmed by 7 bases and 3 bases, with 11 bases remaining between them. The CDR3 is 13 residues long. Germline CDR1 is SNHLY and CDR2 is FYNNEI. CDR3 region: CASKPTPTDTQYF. The CDR3 DNA sequence: TGTGCCAGCAAGCCTACACCTACAGATACGCAGTATTTT.

This chain joins TRBV5-1 and TRBJ2-1; D is perhaps TRBD1 (6 bases). With 1 base removed from V and 4 bases from J, the gap between germline ends came to 15 bases. This CDR3 is 16 amino acids long. The V gene's germline CDR1 is SGHRS and CDR2 YFSETQ. CDR3 in amino acids: CASSLRSGVLYNEQFF. CDR3 DNA: TGCGCCAGCAGCTTGAGGTCAGGGGTCTTATACAATGAGCAGTTCTTC.

CDR3 coding DNA: TGTGCCAGCAGCTTATACGCCGCAGCGGGTAACACTGAAGCTTTCTTT. Residues: CASSLYAAAGNTEAFF. The chain has TRBV7-9 and TRBJ1-1; D call uncertain. Trimming shortened V by 2 bases and J by 2 bases, and 15 bases separated the two germline ends. The CDR3 loop spans 16 amino acids. CDR1 is SEHNR and CDR2 is FQNEAQ in the germline V gene (reference sequence).

This chain links TRBV28 with TRBJ2-4, with 8 bases fitting TRBD1. After removal of 7 bases from V and 8 bases from J, the junction contained 10 bases not matched to a gene. The CDR3 covers 14 residues. CDR1 and CDR2 from the germline V gene are MDHEN and SYDVKM. The CDR3 DNA is TGTGCCAGCAACGGGGGACAGGTGAGAGACATTCAGTACTTC. It encodes CASNGGQVRDIQYF. Filled out from reference TRBV28 and TRBJ2-4, the complete variable domain reads DVKVTQSSRYLVKRTGEKVFLECVQDMDHENMFWYRQDPGLGLRLIYFSYDVKMKEKGDIPEGYSVSREKKERFSLILESASTNQTSMYLCASNGGQVRDIQYFGAGTRLSVL.

This clone came up once. The gene calls are TRBV6-5 and TRBJ1-2, with a tentative D call TRBD1 (6 bases). V was pared by 7 bases and J by 8 bases, with 20 bases between. Germline V gene data show CDR1 as MNHEY and CDR2 as SVGAGI. The CDR3 is 14 amino acids. CDR3 sequence reads: CASTLLGGGRGYTF. CDR3 nucleotide sequence: TGTGCCAGCACTCTACTAGGGGGAGGGAGAGGCTACACCTTC.